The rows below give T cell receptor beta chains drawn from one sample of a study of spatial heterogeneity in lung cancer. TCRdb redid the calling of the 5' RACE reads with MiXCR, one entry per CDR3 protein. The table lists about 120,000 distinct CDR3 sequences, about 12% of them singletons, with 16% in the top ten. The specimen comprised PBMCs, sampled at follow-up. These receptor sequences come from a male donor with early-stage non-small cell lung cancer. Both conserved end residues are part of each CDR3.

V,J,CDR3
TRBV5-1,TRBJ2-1,CASSLAQGSLSNEQFF
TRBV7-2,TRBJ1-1,CASRPGTPPGEAFF
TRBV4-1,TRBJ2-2,CASSQDRGRPTGELFF
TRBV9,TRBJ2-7,CASSVRQGEQYF
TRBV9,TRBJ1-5,CASSVVRGPNVSNQPQHF
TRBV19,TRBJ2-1,CASNRGISYNEQFF
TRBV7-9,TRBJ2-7,CASSLGLVAGQTYEQYF
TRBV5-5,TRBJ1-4,CASSFLMTADGGEKLFF
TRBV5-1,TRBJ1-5,CASSLAGAVNQPQHF
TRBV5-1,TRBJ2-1,CASMKNQRGLHNEQFF
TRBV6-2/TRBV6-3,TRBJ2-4,CASSTSGRLQYF
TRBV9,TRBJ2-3,CASGSGGDTDTQYF
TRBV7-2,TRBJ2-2,CASSLTRTGELFF
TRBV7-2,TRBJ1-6,CASSLRDGTGSPLHF
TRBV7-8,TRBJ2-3,CASSSLAVTDTQYF
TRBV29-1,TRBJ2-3,CSVGPVAPDTQYF
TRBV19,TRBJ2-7,CASSSRTGLGEQYF
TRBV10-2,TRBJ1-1,CASRGIRGTEAFF
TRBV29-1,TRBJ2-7,CSVQYSYEQYF
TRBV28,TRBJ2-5,CASSPSGGGSETQYF
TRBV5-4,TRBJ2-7,CASSSIGTGKYEQYF
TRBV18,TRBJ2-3,CASSPPRGSAGDTQYF
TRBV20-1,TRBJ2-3,CSARDSGVRTDTQYF
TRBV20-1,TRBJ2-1,CSAMGSGSLNEQFF
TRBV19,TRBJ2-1,CASSGDLVNNEQFF
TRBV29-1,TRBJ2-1,CSVLGSNEQFF
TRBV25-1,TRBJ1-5,CASSDREGLQPQHF
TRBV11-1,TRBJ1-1,CASSLYRETEAFF
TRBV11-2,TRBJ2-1,CASSLDRSRGHRQFF
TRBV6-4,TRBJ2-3,CASTTRARHTDTQYF
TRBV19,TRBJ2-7,CASGEGFYEQYF
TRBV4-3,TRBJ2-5,CASSPGDRDQETQYF
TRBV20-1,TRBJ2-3,CSAGIAGGTDTQYF
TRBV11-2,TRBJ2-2,CASSLDRRKANTGELFF
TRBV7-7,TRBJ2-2,CASSTLADTGELFF
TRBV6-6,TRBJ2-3,CASSSLGQGPDTQYF
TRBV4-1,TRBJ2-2,CASGRGRSNTGELFF
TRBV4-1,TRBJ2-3,CASSQAGGDTDTQYF
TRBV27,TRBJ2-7,CASKGLISGSYEQYF
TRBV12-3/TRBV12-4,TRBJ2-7,CASSSGKSYEQYF
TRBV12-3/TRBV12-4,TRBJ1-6,CASSLGQANSPLHF
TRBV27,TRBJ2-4,CASSSGPERVHF
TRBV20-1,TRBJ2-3,CSASKNGGAGTDTQYF
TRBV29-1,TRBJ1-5,CSVAQGVSNQPQHF
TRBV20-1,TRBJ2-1,CSARTDRNEQFF
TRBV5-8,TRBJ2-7,CASSLRSGTYEQYF
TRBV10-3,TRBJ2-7,CAISRDTSYEQYF
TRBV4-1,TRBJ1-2,CASSHPGRRIYGYTF
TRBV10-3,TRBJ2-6,CAISEGSGANVLTF
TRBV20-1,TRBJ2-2,CSARQTATGELFF